One sample yielded the 31 T cell receptor beta chains listed below, sequenced in a study of human T cells and chemical hapten exposure. TCRdb fed the RACE reads into MiXCR, producing one record per CDR3 protein. The sample shows roughly 100,000 distinct CDR3 sequences, approximately 11% of them seen only once. Time point in this sample: patch test 1, 2 weeks after DPC sensitization. Treatment described: therapeutic diphenylcyclopropenone sensitization with weekly scalp DPC. Sequenced here: whole blood, sampled in connection with sensitization to the hapten diphenylcyclopropenone (DPC). The receptors were gathered from a woman in her thirties or forties with alopecia areata. Some clones in this sample may be carry-over from other donors' samples.

This clonotype was seen only a few times. V gene TRBV7-2 combines with J gene TRBJ2-3, with D possibly matching TRBD2 (6 bases). Trimming removed 5 bases from V and 2 bases from J, with 17 bases in between. Germline V gene data show CDR1 as SGHTA and CDR2 as FQGNSA. CDR3 size: 16 residues. The CDR3: CASSPGLGRTTDTQYF. The CDR3 DNA follows: TGTGCCAGCAGCCCCGGTCTTGGGAGGACCACAGATACGCAGTATTTT.

This clonotype was seen at least ten times. The chain employs TRBV7-2 and TRBJ1-5; D is unclear. Germline CDR1 reads SGHTA; CDR2 reads FQGNSA. The CDR3 has 14 residues. V lost 7 bases and J 3 bases, leaving 13 bases between the germline ends. CDR3 sequence reads: CASTVDGYNQPQHF. As DNA, the CDR3 is TGTGCCAGCACCGTGGACGGCTACAATCAGCCCCAGCATTTT.

This clonotype has a handful of counts. The CDR3 coding sequence is TGTGCCAGCTCCAAAGGAATCGGGAGGACGGTTAACGAGCAGTACTTC. Translation: CASSKGIGRTVNEQYF. The V call is TRBV6-5, the J call TRBJ2-7, with TRBD2 matching 7 bases. Germline CDR1 is MNHEY and CDR2 is SVGAGI. Trimming took 8 bases from V and 5 from J; bases not matched to a gene: 18. The length of the CDR3 is 16 residues.

This chain links TRBV6-1 with TRBJ2-3; 13 nucleotides match TRBD2. J gave up 3 bases and V 3 bases, and 6 bases lay outside the gene matches. Germline CDR1 MNHNS, CDR2 SASEGT. The CDR3 contains 17 residues. The CDR3 DNA follows: TGTGCCAGCAGTGAGAGGACTAGCGGGAGAGGAACAGATACGCAGTATTTT. Protein: CASSERTSGRGTDTQYF.

This clonotype occurred many times. V and J are TRBV4-3 and TRBJ1-1; D is undetermined. Germline CDR1 LGHNA, CDR2 YSLEER. Trimming removed 1 base from V and 7 bases from J, with 4 bases in between. This CDR3 region has 11 residues. The CDR3 reads CASSQAHEAFF. Here the CDR3 DNA reads TGCGCCAGCAGCCAAGCCCATGAAGCTTTCTTT.

This clonotype showed up many times. The chain links TRBV3-1 to TRBJ2-2, with D perhaps matching TRBD1 (6 bases). The CDR3 extends over 15 amino acids. V shed 7 bases and J shed 2 bases, with 14 bases lying between them. Germline-derived CDR1 and CDR2 are LGHDT and YNNKEL (reference sequence). The CDR3 is CASTRKGVNTGELFF. CDR3 coding DNA: TGTGCCAGCACCAGGAAGGGGGTCAACACCGGGGAGCTGTTTTTT. The whole variable domain, remainder taken from reference TRBV3-1 and TRBJ2-2, is DTAVSQTPKYLVTQMGNDKSIKCEQNLGHDTMYWYKQDSKKFLKIMFSYNNKELIINETVPNRFSPKSPDKAHLNLHINSLELGDSAVYFCASTRKGVNTGELFFGEGSRLTVL.

Many counts were recorded for this clonotype. J is TRBJ2-2 and V is TRBV29-1; 12 bases are shared with TRBD2. Germline V gene sequence: CDR1 SQVTM, CDR2 ANQGSEA. The junction had 9 bases not matched to a gene; V was cut back by 0 bases and J by 1 base. The CDR3 is made up of 19 amino acids. CDR3 DNA sequence: TGCAGCGTTGAAGATCCAGGGCCTAGCGGGAGGGTGAACACCGGGGAGCTGTTTTTT. Translation gives CSVEDPGPSGRVNTGELFF.

The chain employs TRBV12-3 or TRBV12-4 and TRBJ2-7; TRBD1 is a possible D gene (5 bases). The V gene lost 3 bases and the J gene lost 2 bases, with 14 bases spanning the gap. The CDR3 extends over 15 amino acids. CDR3 DNA: TGTGCCAGCAGTTTTATGGGGCAGGCGGCCTACGAGCAGTACTTC. Translation gives CASSFMGQAAYEQYF.

The chain combines TRBV6-2 or TRBV6-3 with TRBJ2-7; D is ambiguous. The V and J ends lost 5 bases and 3 bases respectively, with 17 bases between them. CDR1 and CDR2 (germline): MNHEY, SVGEGT. CDR3 size: 15 residues. The chain's CDR3 is CASSPRWAWGYEQYF. Written as DNA, the CDR3 is TGTGCCAGCAGTCCCCGGTGGGCTTGGGGCTACGAGCAGTACTTC.

This clonotype was seen a handful of times. The gene calls are TRBV18 and TRBJ1-2, with 8 nucleotides matching TRBD1. This CDR3 contains 13 residues. Unmatched junction bases numbered 0, after V lost 3 bases and J lost 3 bases. Germline loops: CDR1 KGHSH, CDR2 LQKENI. CDR3 amino acids: CASSPDRDYGYTF. The CDR3 DNA follows: TGTGCCAGCTCACCGGACAGGGACTATGGCTACACCTTC.

The chain is built from TRBV29-1 and TRBJ2-7; 13 bases map to TRBD2. CDR3 length equals 15 residues. The V and J ends lost 1 base and 3 bases, in that order; junction bases with no gene match: 3. Germline V lookup: CDR1 SQVTM, CDR2 ANQGSEA. As DNA, the CDR3 is TGCAGCGTTGAAGGCGGGACTAGCGGGAACTACGAGCAGTACTTC. It encodes CSVEGGTSGNYEQYF.

This clonotype came up many times. The chain couples TRBV20-1 to TRBJ1-4; D call uncertain. Germline V lookup: CDR1 DFQATT, CDR2 SNEGSKA (reference sequence). This CDR3 has 14 amino acids. V was shortened by 5 bases and J by 0 bases, with 10 bases between the two germline ends. In DNA, the CDR3 is TGCAGTGCTCCTTCAGTAGCAACTAATGAAAAACTGTTTTTT. Translated: CSAPSVATNEKLFF.

V and J are TRBV29-1 and TRBJ2-7; D possibly corresponds to TRBD2 (5 bases). The CDR3 spans 11 residues. CDR1 is SQVTM, CDR2 ANQGSEA, per germline. The V and J ends lost 4 bases and 3 bases respectively, with 7 bases between them. CDR3 residues: CSVVGSYEQYF. DNA for the CDR3: TGCAGCGTTGTTGGGAGCTACGAGCAGTACTTC.

In its sample, this clonotype was seen many times. The chain employs TRBV29-1 and TRBJ2-1, with D possibly matching TRBD2 (7 bases). V lost 4 bases and J lost 8, with 12 bases in between. Germline V gives CDR1 SQVTM, CDR2 ANQGSEA. CDR3 length: 12 residues. CDR3 sequence: CSVGRGRDEQFF. The CDR3, as DNA: TGCAGCGTTGGTAGGGGGAGGGATGAGCAGTTCTTC.

This clonotype occurred many times. DNA of the CDR3: TGTGCCAGCAGCCAGGGACAGGGGGCGGAAGATACGCAGTATTTT. Translation gives CASSQGQGAEDTQYF. V is TRBV11-2 and J is TRBJ2-3; TRBD1 matches 12 bases. Trimming cost V 5 bases and J 5 bases; bases outside gene matches: 5. Germline values: CDR1 SGHAT, CDR2 FQNNGV. The CDR3 spans 15 residues.

This clonotype was observed many times. CDR3: CASSSPGDRDPAGTF. The CDR3, as DNA: TGTGCCAGCAGTTCCCCAGGGGACAGGGACCCCGCAGGTACCTTC. The chain is built from TRBV6-6 and TRBJ1-2, with 9 positions matching TRBD1. The CDR3 runs 15 residues. The V segment lost 4 bases and the J segment 14 bases; nucleotides outside the gene matches: 17. The germline V gene encodes CDR1 MNHNY and CDR2 SVGAGI (reference sequence).

This clonotype was counted at least ten times. The chain links TRBV20-1 to TRBJ1-4; 7 nucleotides align to TRBD1. Germline V gene sequence: CDR1 DFQATT, CDR2 SNEGSKA (reference sequence). CDR3 length: 13 residues. V lost 4 bases to trimming and J lost 5 bases; unmatched junction nucleotides: 4. CDR3 sequence: CSAMGQQNEKLFF. The CDR3 DNA is TGCAGTGCTATGGGACAGCAAAATGAAAAACTGTTTTTT.

The table lists this clonotype with many counts. The rearrangement uses TRBV11-1 and TRBJ1-1; D possibly corresponds to TRBD1 (5 bases). The V end was cut by 11 bases, the J end by 4 bases, with 17 bases between. The CDR3 has 13 residues. CDR1 and CDR2 (germline): SGHAT, FQDESV (reference sequence). CDR3 amino acids: CAVLGGFGTEAFF. The CDR3 DNA sequence: TGTGCCGTCCTTGGGGGGTTTGGCACTGAAGCTTTCTTT.

J is TRBJ2-7 and V is TRBV5-4; 8 positions match TRBD1. Germline CDR1 and CDR2: SGHNT and YYREEE (reference sequence). V dropped 4 bases and J dropped 5; count of bases not matched to a gene: 8. The CDR3 length is 14 residues. In DNA form, the CDR3 reads TGTGCCAGCAGCCTGCGACAGGGGTTAAACGAGCAGTACTTC. The encoded protein is CASSLRQGLNEQYF. Complete variable domain (other parts from reference TRBV5-4 and TRBJ2-7): ETGVTQSPTHLIKTRGQQVTLRCSSQSGHNTVSWYQQALGQGPQFIFQYYREEENGRGNFPPRFSGLQFPNYSSELNVNALELDDSALYLCASSLRQGLNEQYFGPGTRLTVT.

This clonotype was observed many times. The V gene is TRBV11-2, the J gene TRBJ2-3; 9 nucleotides align to TRBD2. The germline V gene has CDR1 SGHAT and CDR2 FQNNGV. The J segment lost 4 bases and the V segment lost 4 bases, leaving 0 bases of the junction unmatched. This CDR3 is 13 amino acids long. The CDR3 is CASSWTSADTQYF. The DNA for the CDR3 is TGTGCCAGCAGCTGGACTAGCGCAGATACGCAGTATTTT.

The gene calls are TRBV27 and TRBJ2-3; 8 positions agree with TRBD2. The V gene's germline CDR1 is MNHEY and CDR2 SMNVEV (reference sequence). CDR3 size: 16 residues. The V gene end was trimmed by 4 bases and the J gene end by 4 bases; junction bases not matched to a gene: 10. The CDR3 here is CASSSQGSGNPDTQYF. DNA of the CDR3: TGTGCCAGCAGTTCCCAGGGTAGCGGGAACCCAGATACGCAGTATTTT.

Note on this clonotype: The limits of the CDR3 on the DNA are not certain, so only TCRdb's listed CDR3 is given. The chain is built from TRBV12-3 or TRBV12-4 and TRBJ1-2; the table's TRBD1 call for D was not verified on the DNA. The CDR3 extends over 13 residues, inclusive of both ends. This chain's CDR3 is CASNSWGGGINTF.

This clonotype was picked up many times. The chain joins TRBV7-8 to TRBJ2-2; 8 nucleotides line up with TRBD1. The CDR3 contains 17 residues. CDR1 is SGHVS, CDR2 FQNEAQ, per germline. J gave up 1 base and V 4 bases, and 8 bases lay outside the gene matches. The CDR3 region has the DNA TGTGCCAGCAGCTCGGGACAGGCCCTCCAGAACACCGGGGAGCTGTTTTTT. Translating it yields CASSSGQALQNTGELFF.

This clonotype showed up just a few times. V gene TRBV10-3 combines with J gene TRBJ2-7; 12 bases are shared with TRBD2. The V gene end was trimmed by 3 bases and the J gene end by 6 bases; junction bases not matched to a gene: 15. CDR3 length: 18 amino acids. Germline assignment: CDR1 ENHRY and CDR2 SYGVKD. CDR3 protein: CAISDPPGLAGGYGEQYF. The DNA of the CDR3 is TGTGCCATCAGTGACCCCCCGGGTCTAGCGGGAGGGTACGGCGAGCAGTACTTC.

This clonotype has more than one count but fewer than ten. V is TRBV12-5 and J is TRBJ2-1; unclear D gene. Trimming left V 7 bases short and J 8 bases short, with 9 bases between. The CDR3 is 11 amino acids. In germline, CDR1 is LGHNT, CDR2 FRNRAP. This chain's CDR3 is CASAPSDEQFF. DNA of the CDR3: TGTGCTAGTGCCCCATCTGATGAGCAGTTCTTC. Filled out from reference TRBV12-5 and TRBJ2-1, the complete variable domain reads DARVTQTPRHKVTEMGQEVTMRCQPILGHNTVFWYRQTMMQGLELLAYFRNRAPLDDSGMPKDRFSAEMPDATLATLKIQPSEPRDSAVYFCASAPSDEQFFGPGTRLTVL.

The chain has TRBV3-1 and TRBJ2-3, with TRBD2 as a possible D gene (6 bases). Germline lookup yields CDR1 LGHDT and CDR2 YNNKEL (reference sequence). Trimming stripped 1 base from V and 5 bases from J, with 7 bases between. The CDR3 length is 13 residues. The CDR3 reads CASSQGRGDTQYF. The CDR3 region has the DNA TGTGCCAGCAGCCAAGGGAGGGGAGATACGCAGTATTTT.

The chain recombines TRBV20-1 with TRBJ2-4; 9 bases match TRBD1. CDR1 and CDR2 from the germline V gene are DFQATT and SNEGSKA (reference sequence). The junction had 9 bases not matched to a gene; V was cut back by 3 bases and J by 6 bases. This CDR3 contains 15 residues. For the CDR3, the DNA is TGCAGTGCTAGCCCAATGACAGGGGGAACAAACATTCAGTACTTC. Its protein is CSASPMTGGTNIQYF.

The table lists this clonotype with many counts. This chain connects TRBV6-6 to TRBJ2-7; 7 bases match TRBD1. Per the germline V gene, CDR1 is MNHNY and CDR2 is SVGAGI (reference sequence). The CDR3 runs to 15 residues. After removal of 4 bases from V and 1 base from J, the junction contained 7 bases not matched to a gene. The DNA of the CDR3 is TGTGCCAGCAGTTCGACAAGACAGGGTTCCTACGAGCAGTACTTC. Protein sequence: CASSSTRQGSYEQYF.

This clonotype has ten or more counts. The rearrangement links TRBV11-2 to TRBJ1-5; perhaps TRBD1 as D (6 bases). This CDR3 is built from 14 residues. V lost 5 bases to trimming and J lost 7 bases, with 15 bases between them. In germline, CDR1 is SGHAT, CDR2 FQNNGV. In DNA, the CDR3 is TGTGCCAGCAGCCCAACAGGGAAGGGGCAGCCCCAGCATTTT. This sequence encodes CASSPTGKGQPQHF.

The sample holds many counts of this clonotype. The chain is built from TRBV18 and TRBJ1-1, with no clear D. Per the germline V gene, CDR1 is KGHSH and CDR2 is LQKENI. The germline V and J ends were trimmed by 2 bases and 0 bases, with 4 bases remaining between them. This CDR3 has 13 amino acids. CDR3 protein: CASSPYLNTEAFF. The CDR3 DNA is TGTGCCAGCTCACCATACCTGAACACTGAAGCTTTCTTT.

This clonotype was detected ten times or more. The DNA of the CDR3 is TGCAGTGCTAGAGATCTACTAGCTCCGAAAGGTAGCACAGATACGCAGTATTTT. This sequence encodes CSARDLLAPKGSTDTQYF. This chain connects TRBV20-1 to TRBJ2-3; perhaps TRBD2 as D (6 bases). The germline V and J ends were trimmed by 0 bases and 0 bases, with 19 bases remaining between them. The CDR3 runs 18 residues. Germline CDR1 and CDR2: DFQATT and SNEGSKA (reference sequence).